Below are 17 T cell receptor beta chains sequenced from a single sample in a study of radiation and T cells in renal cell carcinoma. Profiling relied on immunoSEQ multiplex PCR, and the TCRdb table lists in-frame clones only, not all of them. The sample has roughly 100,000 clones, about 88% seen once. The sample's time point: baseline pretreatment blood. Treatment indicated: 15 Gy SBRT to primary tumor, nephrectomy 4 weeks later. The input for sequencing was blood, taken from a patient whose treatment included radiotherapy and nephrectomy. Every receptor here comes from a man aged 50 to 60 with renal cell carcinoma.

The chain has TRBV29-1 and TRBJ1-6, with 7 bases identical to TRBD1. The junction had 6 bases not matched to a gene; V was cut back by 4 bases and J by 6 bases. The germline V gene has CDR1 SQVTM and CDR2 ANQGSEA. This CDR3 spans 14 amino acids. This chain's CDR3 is CSVATGSVNSPLHF. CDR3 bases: TGCAGCGTTGCGACAGGGTCCGTTAATTCACCCCTCCACTTT.

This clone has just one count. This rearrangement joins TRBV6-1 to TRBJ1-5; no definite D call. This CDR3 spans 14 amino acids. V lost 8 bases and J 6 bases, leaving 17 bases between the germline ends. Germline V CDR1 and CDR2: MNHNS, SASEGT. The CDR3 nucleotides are TGTGCCAGCGAGGAAGGTGGGTTCGTTCAGCCCCAGCATTTT. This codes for CASEEGGFVQPQHF.

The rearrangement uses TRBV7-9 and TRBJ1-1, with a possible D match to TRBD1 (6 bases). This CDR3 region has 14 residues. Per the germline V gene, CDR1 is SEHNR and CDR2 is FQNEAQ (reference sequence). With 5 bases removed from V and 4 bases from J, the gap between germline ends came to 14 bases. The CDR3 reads CASSPPWDTTEAFF. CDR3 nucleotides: TGTGCCAGCAGCCCCCCCTGGGACACCACTGAAGCTTTCTTT.

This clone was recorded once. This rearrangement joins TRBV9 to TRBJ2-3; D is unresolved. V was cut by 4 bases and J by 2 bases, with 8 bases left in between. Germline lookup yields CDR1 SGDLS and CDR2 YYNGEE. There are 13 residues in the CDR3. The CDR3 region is CASSSSPTDTQYF. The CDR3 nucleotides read TGTGCCAGCAGCTCATCGCCCACAGATACGCAGTATTTT. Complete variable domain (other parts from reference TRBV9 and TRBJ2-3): DSGVTQTPKHLITATGQRVTLRCSPRSGDLSVYWYQQSLDQGLQFLIQYYNGEERAKGNILERFSAQQFPDLHSELNLSSLELGDSALYFCASSSSPTDTQYFGPGTRLTVL.

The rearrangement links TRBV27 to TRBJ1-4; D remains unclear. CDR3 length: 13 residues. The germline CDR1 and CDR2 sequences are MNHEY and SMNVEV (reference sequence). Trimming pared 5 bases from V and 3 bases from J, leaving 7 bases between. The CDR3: CASSQRSNEKLFF. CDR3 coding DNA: TGTGCCAGCAGTCAAAGGTCTAATGAAAAACTGTTTTTT.

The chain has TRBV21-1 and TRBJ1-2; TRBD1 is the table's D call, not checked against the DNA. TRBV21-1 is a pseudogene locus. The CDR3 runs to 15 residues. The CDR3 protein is CASSTRQGGACGYTF. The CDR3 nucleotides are TGTGCCAGCAGCACCCGACAGGGAGGAGCGTGTGGCTACACCTTC.

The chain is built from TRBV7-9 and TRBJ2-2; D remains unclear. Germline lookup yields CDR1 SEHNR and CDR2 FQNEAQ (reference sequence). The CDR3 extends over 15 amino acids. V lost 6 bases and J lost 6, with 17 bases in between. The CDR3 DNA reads TGTGCCAGCAGGCAAGGGCTAGTGGACGCCGGGGAGCTGTTTTTT. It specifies CASRQGLVDAGELFF.

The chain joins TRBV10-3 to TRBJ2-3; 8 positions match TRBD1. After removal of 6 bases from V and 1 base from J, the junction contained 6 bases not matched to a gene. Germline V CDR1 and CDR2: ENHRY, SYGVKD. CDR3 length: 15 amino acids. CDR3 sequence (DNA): TGTGCCATCAGCCGGGGACAGGCAGGCACAGATACGCAGTATTTT. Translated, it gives CAISRGQAGTDTQYF.

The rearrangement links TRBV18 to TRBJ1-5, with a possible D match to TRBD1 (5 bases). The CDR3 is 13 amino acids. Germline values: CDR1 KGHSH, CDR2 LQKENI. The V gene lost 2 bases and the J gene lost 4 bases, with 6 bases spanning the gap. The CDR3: CASSPGANQPQHF. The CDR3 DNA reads TGTGCCAGCTCACCAGGGGCTAATCAGCCCCAGCATTTT.

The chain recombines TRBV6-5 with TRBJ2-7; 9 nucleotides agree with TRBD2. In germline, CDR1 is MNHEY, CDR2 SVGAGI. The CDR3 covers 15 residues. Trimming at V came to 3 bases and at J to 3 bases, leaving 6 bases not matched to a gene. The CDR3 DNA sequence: TGTGCCAGCAGTTATGGAGCGGGGGGTTACTACGAGCAGTACTTC. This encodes CASSYGAGGYYEQYF.

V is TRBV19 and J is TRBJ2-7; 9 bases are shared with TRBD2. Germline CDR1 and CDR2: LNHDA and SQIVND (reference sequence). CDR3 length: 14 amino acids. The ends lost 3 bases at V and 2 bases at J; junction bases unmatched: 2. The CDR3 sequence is CASSMSGGTYEQYF. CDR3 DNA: TGTGCCAGTAGTATGAGCGGGGGGACCTACGAGCAGTACTTC.

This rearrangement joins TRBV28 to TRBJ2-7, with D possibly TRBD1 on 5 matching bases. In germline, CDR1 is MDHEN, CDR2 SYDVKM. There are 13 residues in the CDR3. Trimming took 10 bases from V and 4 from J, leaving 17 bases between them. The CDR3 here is CATRLPQGYEQYF. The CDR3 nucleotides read TGTGCCACCCGGCTGCCCCAGGGTTACGAGCAGTACTTC.

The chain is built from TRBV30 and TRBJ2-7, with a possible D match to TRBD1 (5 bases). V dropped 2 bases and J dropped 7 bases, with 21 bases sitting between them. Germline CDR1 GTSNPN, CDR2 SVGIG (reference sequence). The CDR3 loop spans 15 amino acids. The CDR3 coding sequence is TGTGCCTGGAGTCAGGTGCAGGTAGGGGATGCAGAGCAGTACTTC. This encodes CAWSQVQVGDAEQYF. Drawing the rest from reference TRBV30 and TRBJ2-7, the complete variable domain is SQTIHQWPATLVQPVGSPLSLECTVEGTSNPNLYWYRQAAGRGLQLLFYSVGIGQISSEVPQNLSASRPQDRQFILSSKKLLLSDSGFYLCAWSQVQVGDAEQYFGPGTRLTVT.

The CDR3 coding sequence is TGTGCCAGCAGCTTAGGGGACAGAAACACTGAAGCTTTCTTT. This codes for CASSLGDRNTEAFF. The V call is TRBV7-9, the J call TRBJ1-1, with 7 bases lining up with TRBD1. With V trimmed by 1 base and J by 2 bases, 1 base remained unmatched. Germline V gives CDR1 SEHNR, CDR2 FQNEAQ (reference sequence). The CDR3 totals 14 residues.

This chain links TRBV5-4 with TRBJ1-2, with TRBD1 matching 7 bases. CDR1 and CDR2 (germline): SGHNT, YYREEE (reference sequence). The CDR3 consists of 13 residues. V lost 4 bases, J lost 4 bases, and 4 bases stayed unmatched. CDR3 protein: CASSTQGGYGYTF. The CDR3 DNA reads TGTGCCAGCAGCACGCAGGGGGGCTATGGCTACACCTTC.

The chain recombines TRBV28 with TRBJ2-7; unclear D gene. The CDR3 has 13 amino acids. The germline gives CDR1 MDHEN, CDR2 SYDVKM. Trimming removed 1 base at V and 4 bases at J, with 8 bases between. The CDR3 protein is CASSLLSDYEQYF. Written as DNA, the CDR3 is TGTGCCAGCAGTTTATTATCAGATTACGAGCAGTACTTC.

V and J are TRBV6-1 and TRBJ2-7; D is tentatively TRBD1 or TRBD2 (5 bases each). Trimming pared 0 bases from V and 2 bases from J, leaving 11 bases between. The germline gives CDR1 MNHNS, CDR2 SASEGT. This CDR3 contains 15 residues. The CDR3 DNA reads TGTGCCAGCAGTGAAGCCCTGCAGGGACCCTACGAGCAGTACTTC. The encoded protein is CASSEALQGPYEQYF.